This record concerns one T cell receptor (beta chain) sequence. Seattle's cohort entered during active infection and was followed longitudinally. CDR1 is MGHRA and CDR2 is YSYEKL in the germline V gene. Trimming removed 6 bases from V and 5 bases from J; junction bases left unmatched: 11. The CDR3 runs 15 residues. Produced via immunoSEQ multiplex PCR; TCRdb's table is partial and in-frame only. The sample carries just over 150,000 clones, 92% recorded once. The data stem from a study of blood T cell repertoires in COVID-19. Source material: peripheral blood. The rearrangement links TRBV4-1 to TRBJ2-7; TRBD1 matches at 9 bases. This sequence was found in a man younger than 40 with COVID-19, enrolled during active disease. The DNA of the CDR3 is TGCGCCAGCAGTTTCTCCGGGACAGGGTCCCACGAGCAGTACTTC. As protein: CASSFSGTGSHEQYF.